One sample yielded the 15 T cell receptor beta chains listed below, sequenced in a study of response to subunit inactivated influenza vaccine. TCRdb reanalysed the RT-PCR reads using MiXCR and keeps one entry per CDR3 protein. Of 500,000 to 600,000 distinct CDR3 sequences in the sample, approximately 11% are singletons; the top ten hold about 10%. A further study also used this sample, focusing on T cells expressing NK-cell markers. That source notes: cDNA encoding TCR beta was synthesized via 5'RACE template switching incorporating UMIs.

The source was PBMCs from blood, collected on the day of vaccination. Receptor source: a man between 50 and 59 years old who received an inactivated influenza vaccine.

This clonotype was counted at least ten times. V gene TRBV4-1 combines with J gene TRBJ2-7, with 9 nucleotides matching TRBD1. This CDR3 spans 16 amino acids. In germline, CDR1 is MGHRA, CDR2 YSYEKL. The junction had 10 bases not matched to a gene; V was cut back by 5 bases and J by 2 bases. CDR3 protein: CASSLPDRGETYEQYF. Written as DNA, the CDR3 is TGCGCCAGCAGCTTACCTGACAGGGGGGAAACCTACGAGCAGTACTTC.

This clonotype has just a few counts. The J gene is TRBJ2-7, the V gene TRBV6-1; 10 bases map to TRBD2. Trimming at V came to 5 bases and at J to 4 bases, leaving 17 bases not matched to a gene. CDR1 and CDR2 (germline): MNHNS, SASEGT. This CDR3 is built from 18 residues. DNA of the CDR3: TGTGCCAGCAGTAAGCCTCCCCTGCTAGCGGGAGTTACTTACGAGCAGTACTTC. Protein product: CASSKPPLLAGVTYEQYF.

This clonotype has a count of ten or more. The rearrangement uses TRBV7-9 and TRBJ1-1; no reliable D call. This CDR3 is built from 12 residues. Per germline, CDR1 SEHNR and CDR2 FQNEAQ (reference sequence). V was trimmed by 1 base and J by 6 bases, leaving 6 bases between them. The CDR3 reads CASSLGGSEAFF. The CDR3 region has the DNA TGTGCCAGCAGCTTAGGGGGATCTGAAGCTTTCTTT. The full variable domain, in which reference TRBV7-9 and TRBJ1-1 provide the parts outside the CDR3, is DTGVSQNPRHKITKRGQNVTFRCDPISEHNRLYWYRQTLGQGPEFLTYFQNEAQLEKSRLLSDRFSAERPKGSFSTLEIQRTEQGDSAMYLCASSLGGSEAFFGQGTRLTVV.

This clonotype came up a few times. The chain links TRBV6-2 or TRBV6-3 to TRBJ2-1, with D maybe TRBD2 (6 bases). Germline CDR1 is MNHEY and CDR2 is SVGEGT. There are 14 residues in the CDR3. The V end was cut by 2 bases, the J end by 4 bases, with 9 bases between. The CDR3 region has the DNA TGTGCCAGCAGTTACGTGGACTATTACAATGAGCAGTTCTTC. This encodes CASSYVDYYNEQFF.

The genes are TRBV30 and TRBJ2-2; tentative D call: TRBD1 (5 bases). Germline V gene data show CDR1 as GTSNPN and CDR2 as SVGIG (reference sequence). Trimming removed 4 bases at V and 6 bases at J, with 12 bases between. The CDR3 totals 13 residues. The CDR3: CAWNPGLAGELFF. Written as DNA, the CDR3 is TGTGCCTGGAACCCAGGGTTGGCCGGGGAGCTGTTTTTT.

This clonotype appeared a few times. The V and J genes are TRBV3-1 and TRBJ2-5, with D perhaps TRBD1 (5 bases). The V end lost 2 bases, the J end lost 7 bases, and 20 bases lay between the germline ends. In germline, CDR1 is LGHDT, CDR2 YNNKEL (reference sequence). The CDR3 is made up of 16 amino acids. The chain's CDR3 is CASSQRRETAYGTQYF. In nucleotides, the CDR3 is TGTGCCAGCAGCCAAAGAAGAGAGACAGCTTATGGGACCCAGTACTTC.

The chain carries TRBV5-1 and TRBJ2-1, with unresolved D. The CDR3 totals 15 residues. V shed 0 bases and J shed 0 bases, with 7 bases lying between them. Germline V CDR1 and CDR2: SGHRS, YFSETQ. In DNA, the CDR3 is TGCGCCAGCAGCTTGGCTTTCAGCTCCTACAATGAGCAGTTCTTC. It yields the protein CASSLAFSSYNEQFF. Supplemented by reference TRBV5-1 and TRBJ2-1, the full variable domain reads KAGVTQTPRYLIKTRGQQVTLSCSPISGHRSVSWYQQTPGQGLQFLFEYFSETQRNKGNFPGRFSGRQFSNSRSEMNVSTLELGDSALYLCASSLAFSSYNEQFFGPGTRLTVL.

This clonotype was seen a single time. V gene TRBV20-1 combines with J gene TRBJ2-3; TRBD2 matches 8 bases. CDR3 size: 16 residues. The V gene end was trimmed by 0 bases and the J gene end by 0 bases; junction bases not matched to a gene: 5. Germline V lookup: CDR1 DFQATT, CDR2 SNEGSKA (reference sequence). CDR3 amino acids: CSARDLGGGSTDTQYF. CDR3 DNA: TGCAGTGCTAGAGATCTCGGGGGGGGAAGCACAGATACGCAGTATTTT.

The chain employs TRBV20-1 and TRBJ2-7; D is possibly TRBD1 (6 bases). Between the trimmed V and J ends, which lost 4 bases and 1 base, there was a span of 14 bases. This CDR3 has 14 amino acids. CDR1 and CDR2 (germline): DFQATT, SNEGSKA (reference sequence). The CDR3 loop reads CSATPRDISYEQYF. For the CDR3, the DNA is TGCAGTGCTACCCCCAGGGACATTTCCTACGAGCAGTACTTC.

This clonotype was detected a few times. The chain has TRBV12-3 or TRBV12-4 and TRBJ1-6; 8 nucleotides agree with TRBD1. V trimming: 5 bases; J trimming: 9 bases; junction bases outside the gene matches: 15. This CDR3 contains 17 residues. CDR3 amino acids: CASSPTVSGGGISPLHF. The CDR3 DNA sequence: TGTGCCAGCAGTCCGACCGTTTCAGGGGGCGGAATTTCACCCCTCCACTTT.

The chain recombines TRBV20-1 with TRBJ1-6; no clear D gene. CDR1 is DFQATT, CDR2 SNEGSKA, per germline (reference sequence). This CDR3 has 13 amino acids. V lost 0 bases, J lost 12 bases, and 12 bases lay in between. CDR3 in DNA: TGCAGTGCTAGAGATCCGGGAGTCGTACCCCTCCACTTT. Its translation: CSARDPGVVPLHF.

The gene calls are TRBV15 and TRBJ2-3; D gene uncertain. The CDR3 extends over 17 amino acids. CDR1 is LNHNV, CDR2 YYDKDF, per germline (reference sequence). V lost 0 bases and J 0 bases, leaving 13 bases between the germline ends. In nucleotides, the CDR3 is TGTGCCACCAGCAGAGAATTGTGGGGTTCTAGCACAGATACGCAGTATTTT. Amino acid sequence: CATSRELWGSSTDTQYF.

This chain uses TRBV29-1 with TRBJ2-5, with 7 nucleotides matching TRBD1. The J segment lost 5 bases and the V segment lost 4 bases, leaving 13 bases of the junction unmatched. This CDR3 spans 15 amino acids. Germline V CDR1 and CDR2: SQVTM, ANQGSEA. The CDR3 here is CSVGGIFGTAETQYF. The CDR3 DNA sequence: TGCAGCGTTGGGGGAATTTTCGGGACAGCGGAGACCCAGTACTTC.

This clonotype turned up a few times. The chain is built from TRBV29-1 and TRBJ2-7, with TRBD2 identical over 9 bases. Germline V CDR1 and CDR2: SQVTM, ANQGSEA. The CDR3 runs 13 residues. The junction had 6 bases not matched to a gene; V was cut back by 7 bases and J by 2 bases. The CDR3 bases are TGCAGCGCTAGGACTAGCGACACCTACGAGCAGTACTTC. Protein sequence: CSARTSDTYEQYF.

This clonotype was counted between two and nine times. This chain's CDR3 is CASSLGDTLNEKLFF. In DNA, the CDR3 is TGCGCCAGCAGCTTGGGAGACACCTTAAATGAAAAACTGTTTTTT. The V call is TRBV5-1, the J call TRBJ1-4; D call uncertain. V was shortened by 0 bases and J by 5 bases, with 11 bases between the two germline ends. In germline, CDR1 is SGHRS, CDR2 YFSETQ. This CDR3 is built from 15 residues.